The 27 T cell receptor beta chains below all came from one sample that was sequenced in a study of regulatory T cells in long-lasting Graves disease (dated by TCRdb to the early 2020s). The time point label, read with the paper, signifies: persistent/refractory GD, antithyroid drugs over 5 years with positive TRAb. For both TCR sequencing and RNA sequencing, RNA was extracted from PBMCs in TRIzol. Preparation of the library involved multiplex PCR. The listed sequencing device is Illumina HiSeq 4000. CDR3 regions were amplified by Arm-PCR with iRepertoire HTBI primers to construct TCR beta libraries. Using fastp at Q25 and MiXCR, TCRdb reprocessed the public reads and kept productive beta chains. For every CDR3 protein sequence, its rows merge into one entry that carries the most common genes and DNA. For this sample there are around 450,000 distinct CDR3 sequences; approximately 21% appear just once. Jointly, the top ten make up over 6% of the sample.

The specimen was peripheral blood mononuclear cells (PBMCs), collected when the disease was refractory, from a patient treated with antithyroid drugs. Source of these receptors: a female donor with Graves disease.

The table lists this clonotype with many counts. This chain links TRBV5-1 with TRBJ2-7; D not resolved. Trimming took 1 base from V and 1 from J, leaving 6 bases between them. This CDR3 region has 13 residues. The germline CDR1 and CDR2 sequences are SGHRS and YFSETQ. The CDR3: CASSLTASYEQYF. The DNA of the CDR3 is TGCGCCAGCAGCTTGACAGCATCCTACGAGCAGTACTTC.

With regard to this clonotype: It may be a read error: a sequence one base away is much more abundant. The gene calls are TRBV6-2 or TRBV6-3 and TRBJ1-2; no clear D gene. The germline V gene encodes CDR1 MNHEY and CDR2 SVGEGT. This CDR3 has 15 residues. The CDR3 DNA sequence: TGTGCCAGCAGTTACTCGAGACGTTCCAGTGCTGGCCACACCTTC. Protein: CASSYSRRSSAGHTF.

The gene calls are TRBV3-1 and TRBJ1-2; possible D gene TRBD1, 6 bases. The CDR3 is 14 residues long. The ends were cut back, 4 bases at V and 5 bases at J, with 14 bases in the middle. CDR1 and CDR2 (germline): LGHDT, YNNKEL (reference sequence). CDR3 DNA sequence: TGTGCCAGCAGCCCCCTGGACAGCTGGTATGGCTACACCTTC. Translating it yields CASSPLDSWYGYTF. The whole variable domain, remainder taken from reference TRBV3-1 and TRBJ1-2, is DTAVSQTPKYLVTQMGNDKSIKCEQNLGHDTMYWYKQDSKKFLKIMFSYNNKELIINETVPNRFSPKSPDKAHLNLHINSLELGDSAVYFCASSPLDSWYGYTFGSGTRLTVV.

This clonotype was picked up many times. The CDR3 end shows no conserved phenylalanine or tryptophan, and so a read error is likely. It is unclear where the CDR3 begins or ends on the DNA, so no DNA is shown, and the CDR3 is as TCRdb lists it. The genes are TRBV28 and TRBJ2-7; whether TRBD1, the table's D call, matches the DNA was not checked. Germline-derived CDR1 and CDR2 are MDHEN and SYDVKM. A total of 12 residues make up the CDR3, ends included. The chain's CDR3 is CASSPGRGRAVL.

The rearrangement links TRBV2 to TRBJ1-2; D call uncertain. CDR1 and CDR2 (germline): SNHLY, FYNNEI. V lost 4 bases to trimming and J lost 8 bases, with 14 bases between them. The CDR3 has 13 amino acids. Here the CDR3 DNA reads TGTGCCAGCAGTGGTGATAGGGTGTGGGGCTACACCTTC. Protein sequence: CASSGDRVWGYTF.

CDR3 sequence (DNA): TGCGCCAGCAGCCGGACAGGGGAGGGTGGGAATATTCAGTACTTC. It specifies CASSRTGEGGNIQYF. The chain recombines TRBV4-3 with TRBJ2-4; 9 nucleotides agree with TRBD1. V lost 4 bases and J lost 10; bases outside the gene matches: 11. The CDR3 sequence is 15 residues long. Germline-derived CDR1 and CDR2 are LGHNA and YSLEER.

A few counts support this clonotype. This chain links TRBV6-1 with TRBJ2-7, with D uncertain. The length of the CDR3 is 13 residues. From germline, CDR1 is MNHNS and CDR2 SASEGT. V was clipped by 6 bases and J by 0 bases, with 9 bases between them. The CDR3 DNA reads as TGTGCCAGCAGGGGCGACGTCTCCTACGAGCAGTACTTC. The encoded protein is CASRGDVSYEQYF.

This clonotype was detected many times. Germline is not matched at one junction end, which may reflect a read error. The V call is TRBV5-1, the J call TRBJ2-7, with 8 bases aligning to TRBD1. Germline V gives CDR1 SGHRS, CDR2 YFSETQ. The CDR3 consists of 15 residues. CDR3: CASSLGQGATYEQYF. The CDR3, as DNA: TGTGCCAGCAGCTTAGGGCAGGGGGCTACCTACGAGCAGTACTTC.

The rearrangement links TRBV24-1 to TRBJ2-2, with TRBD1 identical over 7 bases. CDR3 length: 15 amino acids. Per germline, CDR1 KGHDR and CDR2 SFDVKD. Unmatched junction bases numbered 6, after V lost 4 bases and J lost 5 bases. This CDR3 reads CATSESKGATGELFF. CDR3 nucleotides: TGTGCCACCAGTGAGTCGAAGGGGGCTACCGGGGAGCTGTTTTTT.

The CDR3 sequence: CATSDPRRETNTGELFF. The CDR3 DNA reads TGTGCCACCAGTGATCCGCGGCGGGAAACGAACACCGGGGAGCTGTTTTTT. J is TRBJ2-2 and V is TRBV24-1; D might be TRBD2 (6 bases). Per germline, CDR1 KGHDR and CDR2 SFDVKD. V shed 3 bases and J shed 0 bases, with 13 bases lying between them. The CDR3 runs to 17 residues.

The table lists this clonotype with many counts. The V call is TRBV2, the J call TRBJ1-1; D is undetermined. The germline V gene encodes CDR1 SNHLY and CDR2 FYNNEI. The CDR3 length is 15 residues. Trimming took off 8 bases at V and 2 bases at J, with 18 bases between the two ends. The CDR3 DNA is TGTGCCAGCTTGCTCAGTCGACAAGGAAACACTGAAGCTTTCTTT. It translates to CASLLSRQGNTEAFF.

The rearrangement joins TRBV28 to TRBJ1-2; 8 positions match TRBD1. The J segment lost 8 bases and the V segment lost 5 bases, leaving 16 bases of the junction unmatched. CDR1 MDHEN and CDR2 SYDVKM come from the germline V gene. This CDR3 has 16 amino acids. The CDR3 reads CASSTGQGPYSMGYTF. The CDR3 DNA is TGTGCCAGCAGTACCGGACAGGGCCCGTACAGCATGGGCTACACCTTC.

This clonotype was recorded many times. Written as DNA, the CDR3 is TGCAGTGCTAGAGATTATGGGACTAGCGGGAGTTCGGAGACCCAGTACTTC. This codes for CSARDYGTSGSSETQYF. V usage is TRBV20-1 and J usage is TRBJ2-5; 14 bases are shared with TRBD2. The germline gives CDR1 DFQATT, CDR2 SNEGSKA (reference sequence). J was trimmed by 5 bases and V by 0 bases; bases with no gene match: 8. The CDR3 runs to 17 residues.

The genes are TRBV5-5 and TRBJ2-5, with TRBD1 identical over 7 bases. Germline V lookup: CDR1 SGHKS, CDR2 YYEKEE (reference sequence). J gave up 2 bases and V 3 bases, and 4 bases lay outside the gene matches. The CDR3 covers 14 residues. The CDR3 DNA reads TGTGCCAGCAGCTGGGGGACAGAACAAGAGACCCAGTACTTC. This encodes CASSWGTEQETQYF.

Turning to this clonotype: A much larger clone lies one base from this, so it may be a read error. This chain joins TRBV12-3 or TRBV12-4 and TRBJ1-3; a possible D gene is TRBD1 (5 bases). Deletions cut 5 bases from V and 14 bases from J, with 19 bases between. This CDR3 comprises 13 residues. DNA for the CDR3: TGTGCCAGCAGTAGGGGCCCTGGAACCAATGTATATTTT. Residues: CASSRGPGTNVYF.

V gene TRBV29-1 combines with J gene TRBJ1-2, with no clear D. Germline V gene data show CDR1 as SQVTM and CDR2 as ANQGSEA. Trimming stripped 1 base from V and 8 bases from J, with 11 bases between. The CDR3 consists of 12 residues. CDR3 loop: CSVEAVTNGYTF. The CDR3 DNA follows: TGCAGCGTTGAAGCTGTTACAAACGGCTACACCTTC.

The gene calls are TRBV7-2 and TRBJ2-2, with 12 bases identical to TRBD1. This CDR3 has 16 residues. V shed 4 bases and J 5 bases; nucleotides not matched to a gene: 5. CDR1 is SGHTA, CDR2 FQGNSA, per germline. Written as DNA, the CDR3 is TGTGCCAGCAGCTCCCGGGACAGGGGGCATACCGGGGAGCTGTTTTTT. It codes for CASSSRDRGHTGELFF.

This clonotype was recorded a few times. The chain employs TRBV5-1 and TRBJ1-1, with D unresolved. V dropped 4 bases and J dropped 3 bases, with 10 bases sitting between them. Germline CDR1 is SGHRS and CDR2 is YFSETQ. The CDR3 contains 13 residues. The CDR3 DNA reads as TGCGCCAGCAGCCCTATGATCGACACTGAAGCTTTCTTT. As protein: CASSPMIDTEAFF.

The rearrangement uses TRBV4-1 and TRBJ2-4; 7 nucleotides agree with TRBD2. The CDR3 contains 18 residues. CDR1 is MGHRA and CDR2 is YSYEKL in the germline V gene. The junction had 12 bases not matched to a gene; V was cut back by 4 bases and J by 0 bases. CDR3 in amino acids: CASSPFGGRALAKNIQYF. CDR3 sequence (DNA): TGCGCCAGCAGCCCCTTTGGTGGGAGGGCCCTAGCCAAAAACATTCAGTACTTC.

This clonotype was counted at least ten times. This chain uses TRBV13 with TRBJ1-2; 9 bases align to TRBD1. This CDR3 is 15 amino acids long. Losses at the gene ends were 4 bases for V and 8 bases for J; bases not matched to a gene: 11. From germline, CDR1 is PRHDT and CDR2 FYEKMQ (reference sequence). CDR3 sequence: CASSSGTGGRPGYTF. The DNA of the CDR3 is TGTGCCAGCAGCTCCGGTACAGGGGGCCGGCCGGGCTACACCTTC.

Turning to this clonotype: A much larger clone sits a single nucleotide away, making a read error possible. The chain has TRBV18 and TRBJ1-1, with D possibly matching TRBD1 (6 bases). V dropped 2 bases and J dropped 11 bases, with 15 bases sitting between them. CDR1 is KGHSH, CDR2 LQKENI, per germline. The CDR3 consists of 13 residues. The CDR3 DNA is TGTGCCAGCTCACCAGGCGGACAGATCTTGGCTTTCTTT. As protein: CASSPGGQILAFF.

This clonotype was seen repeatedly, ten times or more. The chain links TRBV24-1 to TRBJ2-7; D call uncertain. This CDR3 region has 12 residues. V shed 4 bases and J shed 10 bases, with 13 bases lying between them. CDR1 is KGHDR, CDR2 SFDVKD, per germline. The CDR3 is CATSEGSGPQYF. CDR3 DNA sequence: TGTGCCACCAGTGAGGGTTCAGGACCCCAGTACTTC.

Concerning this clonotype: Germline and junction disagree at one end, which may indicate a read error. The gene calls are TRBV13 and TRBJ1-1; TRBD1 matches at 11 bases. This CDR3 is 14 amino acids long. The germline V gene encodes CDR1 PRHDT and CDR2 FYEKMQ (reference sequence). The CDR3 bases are TGTGCCAGCAGATCAGGACAGGGGGCCGTCGAGTTTATCTTT. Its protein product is CASRSGQGAVEFIF.

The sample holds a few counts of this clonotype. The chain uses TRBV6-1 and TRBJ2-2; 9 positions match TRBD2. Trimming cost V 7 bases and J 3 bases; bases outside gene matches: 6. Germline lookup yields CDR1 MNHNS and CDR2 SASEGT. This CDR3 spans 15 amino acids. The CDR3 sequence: CASKIAGADTGELFF. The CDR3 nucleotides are TGTGCCAGCAAAATAGCGGGAGCGGACACCGGGGAGCTGTTTTTT.

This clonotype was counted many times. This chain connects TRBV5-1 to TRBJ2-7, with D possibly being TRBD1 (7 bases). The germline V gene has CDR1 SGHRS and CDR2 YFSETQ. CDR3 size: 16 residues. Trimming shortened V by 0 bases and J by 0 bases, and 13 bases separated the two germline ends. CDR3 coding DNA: TGCGCCAGCAGCTTGGAGGCGGGACAGCTCTCCTACGAGCAGTACTTC. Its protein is CASSLEAGQLSYEQYF.

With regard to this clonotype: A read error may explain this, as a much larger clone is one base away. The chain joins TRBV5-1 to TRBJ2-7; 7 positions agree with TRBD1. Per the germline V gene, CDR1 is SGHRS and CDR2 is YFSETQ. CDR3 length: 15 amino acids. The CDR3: CANSLLTGSTYEQYF. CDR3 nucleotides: TGCGCCAACAGCTTGCTGACAGGGTCTACCTACGAGCAGTACTTC.

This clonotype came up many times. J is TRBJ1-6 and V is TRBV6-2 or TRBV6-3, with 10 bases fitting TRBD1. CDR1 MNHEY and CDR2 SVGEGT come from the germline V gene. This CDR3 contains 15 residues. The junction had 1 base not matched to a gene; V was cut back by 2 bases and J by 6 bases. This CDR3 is CASSYRDRGNSPLHF. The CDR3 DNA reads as TGTGCCAGCAGTTACCGGGACAGGGGTAATTCACCCCTCCACTTT.